Below, 26 T cell receptor beta chains from the same sample are listed, as sequenced in a study of beta chain features in type 1 diabetes. Study-wide results and limits: Shortening that was moderate but significant affected the TCRB CDR3s of Type 1 diabetes patients in all four CD4+ subsets.

No antigen is known for these receptors. The investigators reverse transcribed all of the isolated RNA, so they sequenced expressed TCRB transcripts. Profiling relied on immunoSEQ multiplex PCR, and the TCRdb table lists in-frame clones only, not all of them. The data contain around 340,000 clones, over 7% of them singletons. Input material: central memory CD4+ T cells from blood. Every receptor here comes from a man between 25 and 39 years old with type 1 diabetes.

V gene TRBV25-1 combines with J gene TRBJ1-5; perhaps TRBD1 as D (6 bases). This CDR3 comprises 16 residues. Germline V gene data show CDR1 as MGHDK and CDR2 as SYGVNS. V was clipped by 5 bases and J by 4 bases, with 18 bases between them. The DNA of the CDR3 is TGTGCCAGCAGTAGTGGGGGGCAGGGAATTAATCAGCCCCAGCATTTT. Amino acids: CASSSGGQGINQPQHF.

This clone occurred a few times. This chain uses TRBV7-2 with TRBJ2-7, with D maybe TRBD2 (5 bases). The germline V gene encodes CDR1 SGHTA and CDR2 FQGNSA. The V end was cut by 5 bases, the J end by 6 bases, with 17 bases between. The CDR3 loop spans 14 amino acids. The DNA of the CDR3 is TGTGCCAGCAGCCCCCCCCGGGGATTGGGCGAGCAGTACTTC. This codes for CASSPPRGLGEQYF.

In its sample, this clone was seen a few times. The chain has TRBV7-9 and TRBJ2-2, with D unclear. Trimming cost V 0 bases and J 6 bases, with 8 bases left between them. Per germline, CDR1 SEHNR and CDR2 FQNEAQ (reference sequence). CDR3 length: 14 amino acids. In DNA, the CDR3 is TGTGCCAGCAGCTTAGCGATGCCCGCCGGGGAGCTGTTTTTT. Translation: CASSLAMPAGELFF.

This clone was recorded a few times. This chain uses TRBV9 with TRBJ2-3, with 9 positions matching TRBD2. V shed 6 bases and J 6 bases; nucleotides not matched to a gene: 14. The CDR3 length is 16 residues. CDR1 and CDR2 from the germline V gene are SGDLS and YYNGEE. The CDR3 coding sequence is TGTGCCAGCAACGGAGCTAGCGGGGACCTCGGGGATACGCAGTATTTT. Protein: CASNGASGDLGDTQYF.

The chain links TRBV7-2 to TRBJ2-5; 7 bases agree with TRBD1. Looked up from germline, CDR1 is SGHTA and CDR2 is FQGNSA. With V trimmed by 3 bases and J by 7 bases, 5 bases remained unmatched. The CDR3 spans 13 residues. The CDR3 spells CASSFTGEGTQYF. As DNA, the CDR3 is TGTGCCAGCAGCTTTACAGGGGAAGGGACCCAGTACTTC.

This clone was detected only a few times. The chain combines TRBV20-1 with TRBJ1-1; the D gene is possibly TRBD1 (5 bases). The CDR3 covers 11 residues. V was trimmed by 3 bases and J by 8 bases, leaving 10 bases between them. Germline V gene data show CDR1 as DFQATT and CDR2 as SNEGSKA (reference sequence). CDR3 DNA sequence: TGCAGTGCTAGTAATTGGGGGGAAGCTTTCTTT. Translation gives CSASNWGEAFF.

This clone has more than one count but fewer than ten. The rearrangement uses TRBV4-2 and TRBJ2-3; the match to TRBD2 covers 10 bases. Looked up from germline, CDR1 is LGHNA and CDR2 is YNFKEQ. The CDR3 loop spans 16 amino acids. V lost 4 bases, J lost 2 bases, and 6 bases stayed unmatched. CDR3 sequence: CASSRRSGGFTDTQYF. In nucleotides, the CDR3 is TGTGCCAGCAGCCGGCGTAGCGGGGGGTTCACAGATACGCAGTATTTT.

In this sample, this clone turned up a few times. The genes are TRBV14 and TRBJ2-2, with a tentative D call TRBD1 (5 bases). CDR1 is SGHDN, CDR2 FVKESK, per germline. Trimming stripped 5 bases from V and 6 bases from J, with 13 bases between. The CDR3 runs to 14 residues. The CDR3 here is CASSKFGAAGELFF. For the CDR3, the DNA is TGTGCCAGCAGCAAATTTGGGGCAGCCGGGGAGCTGTTTTTT.

This clone was detected many times. Other nucleotide sequences from this sample produce the same CDR3. This chain connects TRBV14 to TRBJ1-4; 8 positions agree with TRBD1. The V segment lost 4 bases and the J segment 5 bases; nucleotides outside the gene matches: 3. From germline, CDR1 is SGHDN and CDR2 FVKESK. There are 14 residues in the CDR3. CDR3 loop: CASSPGTGNEKLFF. DNA of the CDR3: TGTGCCAGCAGCCCCGGGACAGGCAATGAAAAACTGTTTTTT.

The rearrangement joins TRBV7-6 to TRBJ2-5; TRBD2 matches at 11 bases. Germline V CDR1 and CDR2: SGHVS, FNYEAQ. V was pared by 5 bases and J by 2 bases, with 13 bases of the junction left unmatched. The CDR3 has 18 amino acids. The CDR3 nucleotides read TGTGCCAGCAGCCCTCGGGCTAGCGGGGGGCTACCTCAAGAGACCCAGTACTTC. Translation gives CASSPRASGGLPQETQYF.

The sample holds a few counts of this clone. The chain has TRBV30 and TRBJ1-1; D gene ambiguous. Germline CDR1 GTSNPN, CDR2 SVGIG (reference sequence). The germline V and J ends were trimmed by 4 bases and 1 base, with 10 bases remaining between them. The CDR3 consists of 13 residues. CDR3: CAWNKYGNTEAFF. CDR3 nucleotides: TGTGCCTGGAATAAGTACGGGAACACTGAAGCTTTCTTT.

The CDR3 loop is CASSPQGQSTDTQYF. CDR3 nucleotides: TGTGCCAGCAGCCCACAAGGACAGAGCACAGATACGCAGTATTTT. This sequence joins TRBV9 and TRBJ2-3, with a tentative D call TRBD1 (6 bases). The CDR3 has 15 amino acids. V shed 4 bases and J shed 0 bases, with 12 bases lying between them. Per germline, CDR1 SGDLS and CDR2 YYNGEE.

The rearrangement joins TRBV7-9 to TRBJ1-3, with D possibly matching TRBD1 (5 bases). Trimming stripped 5 bases from V and 4 bases from J, with 12 bases between. The germline gives CDR1 SEHNR, CDR2 FQNEAQ (reference sequence). The CDR3 length is 14 residues. CDR3 bases: TGTGCCAGCAGCCCCGACAGCATCGGAAACACCATATATTTT. This translates into CASSPDSIGNTIYF.

V gene TRBV5-1 combines with J gene TRBJ2-7, with D uncertain. Deletions cut 1 base from V and 2 bases from J, with 4 bases between. The CDR3 extends over 12 amino acids. Per germline, CDR1 SGHRS and CDR2 YFSETQ. CDR3: CASSLPAYEQYF. The CDR3 DNA sequence: TGCGCCAGCAGCTTGCCCGCCTACGAGCAGTACTTC.

This clone was counted only a few times. V usage is TRBV4-1 and J usage is TRBJ1-5; D is unclear. The CDR3 covers 14 residues. The germline V and J ends were trimmed by 0 bases and 5 bases, with 8 bases remaining between them. Germline V gene sequence: CDR1 MGHRA, CDR2 YSYEKL. CDR3 protein: CASSQEQIHQPQHF. The CDR3, as DNA: TGCGCCAGCAGCCAAGAACAGATTCATCAGCCCCAGCATTTT.

V is TRBV11-2 and J is TRBJ2-3, with D perhaps matching TRBD2 (5 bases). Germline-derived CDR1 and CDR2 are SGHAT and FQNNGV. This CDR3 is 15 amino acids long. V was clipped by 0 bases and J by 1 base, with 8 bases between them. The CDR3 sequence: CASSLDSRGTDTQYF. The CDR3 coding sequence is TGTGCCAGCAGCTTAGACTCGCGGGGCACAGATACGCAGTATTTT.

In its sample, this clone was seen a few times. The chain carries TRBV30 and TRBJ2-7; no firm D call. Germline CDR1 reads GTSNPN; CDR2 reads SVGIG (reference sequence). Trimming pared 2 bases from V and 2 bases from J, leaving 10 bases between. CDR3 length: 13 amino acids. CDR3: CAWSRLDPYEQYF. The CDR3 region has the DNA TGTGCCTGGAGTAGGCTTGACCCCTACGAGCAGTACTTC.

The rearrangement uses TRBV19 and TRBJ1-5, with D perhaps TRBD1 (5 bases). Germline CDR1 is LNHDA and CDR2 is SQIVND (reference sequence). This CDR3 is built from 14 residues. Trimming pared 5 bases from V and 3 bases from J, leaving 11 bases between. Written as DNA, the CDR3 is TGTGCCAGTAGTCTTACAGGTTACAATCAGCCCCAGCATTTT. This gives the protein CASSLTGYNQPQHF.

The V gene is TRBV29-1, the J gene TRBJ2-5; perhaps TRBD1 as D (6 bases). V lost 7 bases to trimming and J lost 5 bases, with 17 bases between them. The CDR3 consists of 13 residues. Per the germline V gene, CDR1 is SQVTM and CDR2 is ANQGSEA. CDR3 amino acids: CSAGYREGETQYF. CDR3 coding DNA: TGCAGCGCTGGCTACAGGGAAGGCGAGACCCAGTACTTC. Complete variable domain (other parts from reference TRBV29-1 and TRBJ2-5): SAVISQKPSRDICQRGTSLTIQCQVDSQVTMMFWYRQQPGQSLTLIATANQGSEATYESGFVIDKFPISRPNLTFSTLTVSNMSPEDSSIYLCSAGYREGETQYFGPGTRLLVL.

A few counts support this clone. The V call is TRBV7-6, the J call TRBJ2-5, with D perhaps TRBD1 (6 bases). The end of the DNA fits TRBJ2-7 better, so the J call may be wrong. The CDR3 spans 14 residues. Germline V gives CDR1 SGHVS, CDR2 FNYEAQ. The CDR3 coding sequence is TGTGCCAGCAGCTCGTCAGGGGAATTAAGCGAGCAGTACTTC. Translation gives CASSSSGELSEQYF.

The rearrangement uses TRBV4-2 and TRBJ2-7, with 8 nucleotides matching TRBD2. The CDR3 extends over 17 amino acids. CDR1 is LGHNA and CDR2 is YNFKEQ in the germline V gene. V lost 5 bases, J lost 3 bases, and 15 bases stayed unmatched. The CDR3 region has the DNA TGTGCCAGCAGCTACCTACCCGGCGGGGGGACCGACTACGAGCAGTACTTC. Amino acids: CASSYLPGGGTDYEQYF.

The sample holds a few counts of this clone. This chain joins TRBV2 and TRBJ1-2; 8 bases align to TRBD1. V was pared by 2 bases and J by 3 bases, with 2 bases of the junction left unmatched. The V gene's germline CDR1 is SNHLY and CDR2 FYNNEI. This CDR3 has 14 amino acids. CDR3 amino acids: CASSETDRDYGYTF. Here the CDR3 DNA reads TGTGCCAGCAGTGAAACGGACAGGGACTATGGCTACACCTTC.

A few counts support this clone. This rearrangement joins TRBV4-1 to TRBJ2-4, with D uncertain. CDR1 is MGHRA, CDR2 YSYEKL, per germline. This CDR3 region has 19 residues. V dropped 0 bases and J dropped 1 base, with 19 bases sitting between them. CDR3 bases: TGCGCCAGCAGCCAAGATATCCCTAGAGCGATTTCCGCCAAAAACATTCAGTACTTC. Protein: CASSQDIPRAISAKNIQYF.

In its sample, this clone was seen a few times. V is TRBV4-3 and J is TRBJ2-1; 10 nucleotides agree with TRBD2. CDR1 is LGHNA and CDR2 is YSLEER in the germline V gene. Trimming removed 5 bases from V and 3 bases from J; junction bases left unmatched: 7. The CDR3 sequence is 16 residues long. The CDR3 protein is CASSNSLAGSYNEQFF. In DNA form, the CDR3 reads TGCGCCAGCAGCAATTCACTAGCGGGGAGCTACAATGAGCAGTTCTTC.

The chain carries TRBV6-5 and TRBJ1-2; TRBD1 agrees at 9 bases. Germline CDR1 and CDR2: MNHEY and SVGAGI. The CDR3 extends over 12 amino acids. J lost 8 bases, V lost 5 bases, and 3 bases had no gene match. The CDR3 coding sequence is TGTGCCAGCAGTACAGGGGGCGGAGGCTACACCTTC. It yields the protein CASSTGGGGYTF.

This clone has just a few counts. The chain has TRBV7-8 and TRBJ2-5; possible D gene TRBD2, 5 bases. CDR3 size: 14 residues. Trimming removed 3 bases at V and 5 bases at J, with 13 bases between. Germline CDR1 is SGHVS and CDR2 is FQNEAQ. The CDR3: CASSLAERGETQYF. The CDR3 DNA sequence: TGTGCCAGCAGCTTGGCGGAACGAGGGGAGACCCAGTACTTC. Full variable domain (remainder filled in from reference TRBV7-8 and TRBJ2-5): GAGVSQSPRYKVAKRGQDVALRCDPISGHVSLFWYQQALGQGPEFLTYFQNEAQLDKSGLPSDRFFAERPEGSVSTLKIQRTQQEDSAVYLCASSLAERGETQYFGPGTRLLVL.